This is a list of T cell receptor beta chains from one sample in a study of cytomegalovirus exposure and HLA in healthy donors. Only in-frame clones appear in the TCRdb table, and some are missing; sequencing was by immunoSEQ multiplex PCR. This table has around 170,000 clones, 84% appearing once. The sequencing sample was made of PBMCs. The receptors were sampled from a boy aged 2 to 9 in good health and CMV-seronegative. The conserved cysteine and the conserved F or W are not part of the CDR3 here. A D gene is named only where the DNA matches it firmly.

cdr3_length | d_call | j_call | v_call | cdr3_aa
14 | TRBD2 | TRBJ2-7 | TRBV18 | ASSPELAGAWDEQY
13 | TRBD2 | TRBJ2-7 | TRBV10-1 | ASSEGSGSPYEQY
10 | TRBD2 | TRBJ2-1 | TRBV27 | ASSFSGGKQF
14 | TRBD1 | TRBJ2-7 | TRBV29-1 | SVEFPDRGRGYEQY
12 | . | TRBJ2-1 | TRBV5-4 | ASSLLRGRNEQF
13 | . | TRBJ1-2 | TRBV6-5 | ASSAPFLTGGGYT
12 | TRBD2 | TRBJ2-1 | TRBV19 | ASTETSVYNEQF
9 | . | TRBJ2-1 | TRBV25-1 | ASSGLSEQF
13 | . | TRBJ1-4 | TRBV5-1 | ASSLASGKDEKLF
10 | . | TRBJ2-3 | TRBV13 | ASSSSTDTQY
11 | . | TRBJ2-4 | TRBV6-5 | ATPGGAKNIQY
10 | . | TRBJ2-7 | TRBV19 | ASSPTGSEQY
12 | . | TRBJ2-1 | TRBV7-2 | ASSSTRSYNEQF
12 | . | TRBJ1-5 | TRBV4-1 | ASRAGLSNQPQH
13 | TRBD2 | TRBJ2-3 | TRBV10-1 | ASSSKREGTDTQY
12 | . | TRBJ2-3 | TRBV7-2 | ASSLVDTTDTQY
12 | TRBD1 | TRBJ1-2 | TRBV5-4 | ASSPYRGHYGYT
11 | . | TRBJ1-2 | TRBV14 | ASSSGVNYGYT
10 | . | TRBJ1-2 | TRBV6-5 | ASSYIGSGYT
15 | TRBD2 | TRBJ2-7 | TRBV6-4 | ASSPPGLAGFLYEQY